This T cell receptor beta chain was recovered during a study of shared clonotypes between healthy human individuals. V shed 0 bases and J shed 3 bases, with 3 bases lying between them. CDR3 size: 12 residues. Germline V gene data show CDR1 as LGHNA and CDR2 as YNFKEQ. Clones were sequenced by immunoSEQ multiplex PCR, and TCRdb holds only the in-frame ones, with some missing. This repertoire shows 850,000 to 1,200,000 clones, 75% found once; its top ten account for 1.5%. The chain has TRBV4-2 and TRBJ2-7; D is uncertain. The origin of this receptor is a man between 18 and 29 years old in good health. Material for sequencing was memory CD4+ T cells sorted from blood. Subset denoted: CD45RA-negative fraction. CDR3 residues: CASSQEGYEQYF. As DNA, the CDR3 is TGTGCCAGCAGCCAAGAGGGCTACGAGCAGTACTTC.